Sequencing of this T cell receptor beta chain was carried out in a study of cytomegalovirus exposure and HLA in healthy donors. Study-level points and caveats: Listed as cytomegalovirus-associated were more than 150 TCR beta chains. First-cohort TCR clusters were later found to tend to co-occur in the 130 or so validation repertoires. Among TCR sequences, most were rare, though some public TCRs appeared in many donors.

Trimming removed 3 bases at V and 4 bases at J, with 9 bases between. The CDR3 consists of 13 residues. CDR1 is MGHRA, CDR2 YSYEKL, per germline. To note about this clone: Its antigen is unknown.

Repertoires were generated with immunoSEQ multiplex PCR, while TCRdb's copy carries only in-frame clones and drops some. The sample contains around 150,000 clones, approximately 84% of which appear only once. Sequenced input: PBMCs. This sequence originates from a young man in good health and CMV-seropositive. The chain uses TRBV4-1 and TRBJ2-5; D not certain. CDR3 nucleotides: TGCGCCAGCAGCCAGTACGGTGGAGAGACCCAGTACTTC. Translation: CASSQYGGETQYF.